Listed below are T cell receptor beta chains from one sample, sequenced in a study of blood T cell repertoires in COVID-19. This table comes from immunoSEQ multiplex PCR, and its TCRdb copy is limited to in-frame clones, with some not included. The profile covers 150,000 or so clones, with 80% to 90% appearing a single time and 10% taken by the ten largest. Sequencing was performed on peripheral blood. These receptors were obtained from a woman in her 70s with COVID-19, enrolled during active disease. Both conserved end residues are part of each CDR3. The D gene is left open where the match is weak. Clone size is stated in some rows and not others, as once, few, many or a class when expanded.

TGCGCCAGCAGCTTGGAAGCCCAGCGCCGGCTCTCCTACGAGCAGTACTTC CASSLEAQRRLSYEQYF TRBJ2-7 TRBV5-1 . . 17
TGTGCCAGCAGCCGTGACTGGAGCACAGATACGCAGTATTTT CASSRDWSTDTQYF TRBJ2-3 TRBV5-6 once . 14
TGTGCCAGCAGCCCGGACAGGGGTTTATCTTCTGAAGCTTTCTTT CASSPDRGLSSEAFF TRBJ1-1 TRBV6-6 . TRBD1 15
TGCGCCAGCAGCTTGTCGGCGGGGCAACAAGAGACCCAGTACTTC CASSLSAGQQETQYF TRBJ2-5 TRBV5-1 . . 15
TGTGCCAGCAGTCCCTCGACAGGCTATAATTCACCCCTCCACTTT CASSPSTGYNSPLHF TRBJ1-6 TRBV27 once . 15
TGCGCCAGCAGTCCAGGTATTAACTATGGCTACACCTTC CASSPGINYGYTF TRBJ1-2 TRBV5-1 . . 13
TGTGCCAGCACCCAGCGGGACACGGGGGGGAGGGAGCAGTACTTC CASTQRDTGGREQYF TRBJ2-7 TRBV6-6 . TRBD2 15
TGTGCCAGCAGCGCTTCCGGGACTGCCACAGATACGCAGTATTTT CASSASGTATDTQYF TRBJ2-3 TRBV9 few . 15
TGCGCCAGCAGGAGTACAGGGGGCGCGAGTTACGAGCAGTACTTC CASRSTGGASYEQYF TRBJ2-7 TRBV5-1 . TRBD1 15
TGTGCCAGCAGCCCAACATGGGCAACCGACTATGGCTACACCTTC CASSPTWATDYGYTF TRBJ1-2 TRBV3-1/TRBV3-2 . . 15
TGTGCCAGCAGCTTGGCCGGTAGCAATGAGCAGTTCTTC CASSLAGSNEQFF TRBJ2-1 TRBV5-4 . . 13
TGTGCCAGCAGTTCAGGGACAGTTAACACTGAAGCTTTCTTT CASSSGTVNTEAFF TRBJ1-1 TRBV27 . TRBD1 14
TGTGCCAGCAGTCCGAGTTCCGGGGAGCTGTTTTTT CASSPSSGELFF TRBJ2-2 TRBV6-6 . . 12
TGTGCCAGCAGCTTGGAGGGGGCAGGAGAGACCCAGTACTTC CASSLEGAGETQYF TRBJ2-5 TRBV5-8 . TRBD1 14
TGTGCCAGCTCACAGACGACGGGGGGGACTGAAGCTTTCTTT CASSQTTGGTEAFF TRBJ1-1 TRBV18 . . 14
TGTGCCAGCAGCGCCCGGGGGAAGGGCGGGGAGCTGTTTTTT CASSARGKGGELFF TRBJ2-2 TRBV3-1/TRBV3-2 . . 14
TGTGCCAGCAGCCAACACAGCGGGGGGGCCTCCGGGGAGCTGTTTTTT CASSQHSGGASGELFF TRBJ2-2 TRBV4-2 . TRBD2 16
TGTGCCAGCAGCTTATTGCCTAGGGGGTCCGGCACAGATACGCAGTATTTT CASSLLPRGSGTDTQYF TRBJ2-3 TRBV7-3 . . 17
TGCGCCAGCAGCTTGGGCCGGGACAGGGCTGGAAACACCATATATTTT CASSLGRDRAGNTIYF TRBJ1-3 TRBV5-1 . TRBD1 16
TGCAGCGTACAGGGTCTGGGTGAAAAACTGTTTTTT CSVQGLGEKLFF TRBJ1-4 TRBV29-1 . . 12
TGTGCCAGCAGCCGTGGGTCAGGGGATGGCTACACCTTC CASSRGSGDGYTF TRBJ1-2 TRBV7-2 . . 13
TGCGCCAGCAGCTTAGGGGCGGCCCTCATAGCCTACGAGCAGTACTTC CASSLGAALIAYEQYF TRBJ2-7 TRBV5-1 . . 16
TGTGCCAGCAGCGTATCACAAGGGGGAAAGGGGACCGGGGAGCTGTTTTTT CASSVSQGGKGTGELFF TRBJ2-2 TRBV9 few . 17
TGTGCCAGCAGCCAAGATAGGAGGGCCGCGGAGACCCAGTACTTC CASSQDRRAAETQYF TRBJ2-5 TRBV14 . . 15
TGTGCCAGCAGCTTGGGGCCTTCTGGAAACACCATATATTTT CASSLGPSGNTIYF TRBJ1-3 TRBV5-5 . . 14
TGTGCCAGCAGCCAAGGGGGGACAGGAACTGAAGCTTTCTTT CASSQGGTGTEAFF TRBJ1-1 TRBV3-1/TRBV3-2 . TRBD1 14
TGCAGCGCAGGACAGACCCTTCACACTGAAGCTTTCTTT CSAGQTLHTEAFF TRBJ1-1 TRBV29-1 once . 13
TGCGCCAGCAGCTTGGGAACAGGGACTGGAAACACCATATATTTT CASSLGTGTGNTIYF TRBJ1-3 TRBV5-1 . . 15
TGTGCCAGCAGCAAAGACAGGCCCGATGAAAAACTGTTTTTT CASSKDRPDEKLFF TRBJ1-4 TRBV21-1 . . 14
TGTGCCAGCAGCGAGATTGGACAGACTAGCACAGATACGCAGTATTTT CASSEIGQTSTDTQYF TRBJ2-3 TRBV9 . . 16
TGTGCCAGCAGCTTGGGCCACCCGGGAGAGCAGTACTTC CASSLGHPGEQYF TRBJ2-7 TRBV5-6 . . 13
TGTGCCAGCAGCCCCGGCGGGGGGCCCTACAATGAGCAGTTCTTC CASSPGGGPYNEQFF TRBJ2-1 TRBV3-1/TRBV3-2 . TRBD2 15
TGTGCCAGCAGTTACTCGCCAGGGGAAATAGATACGCAGTATTTT CASSYSPGEIDTQYF TRBJ2-3 TRBV6-5 . . 15
TGTGCCTGGATGAGGCCGAGCTCTGGAAACACCATATATTTT CAWMRPSSGNTIYF TRBJ1-3 TRBV30 . . 14
TGTGCCACCAGCCAAAAGGGGGATTACGAGCAGTACTTC CATSQKGDYEQYF TRBJ2-7 TRBV15 . . 13
TGTGCCAGCAGCTTGCTTCCGGGACAGGGTTGGTACGAGCAGTACTTC CASSLLPGQGWYEQYF TRBJ2-7 TRBV7-2 . TRBD1 16
TGTGCCTGGAAATCGACGGGACTAGGCCGGAATGAGCAGTTCTTC CAWKSTGLGRNEQFF TRBJ2-1 TRBV30 . TRBD2 15
TGTGCCAGCAGTTTGCCACAACAGGGATCTTACGAGCAGTACTTC CASSLPQQGSYEQYF TRBJ2-7 TRBV28 . . 15
TGTGCCAGCAGCCTCGGGAGCGCAGATACGCAGTATTTT CASSLGSADTQYF TRBJ2-3 TRBV7-9 . . 13
TGTGCCAGCAGGAAAACAGGTCCGGGTCACAATGAGCAGTTCTTC CASRKTGPGHNEQFF TRBJ2-1 TRBV6-5 . . 15
TGCCGCGTTGGGGGACTGGGGGGGGGAGAGACCCAGTACTTC CRVGGLGGGETQYF TRBJ2-5 TRBV29-1 many TRBD2 14
TGCGCCAGCAGCTTGACCGTGGCCAATGAGCAGTTCTTC CASSLTVANEQFF TRBJ2-1 TRBV5-1 once . 13
TGTGCCAGCTCACCTTACCCGGGACAGGGATCCTCTGGAAACACCATATATTTT CASSPYPGQGSSGNTIYF TRBJ1-3 TRBV18 . TRBD1 18
TGTGCCAGCAGCTCAGGGACAGGGGGGAATTCACCCCTCCACTTT CASSSGTGGNSPLHF TRBJ1-6 TRBV7-2 . TRBD1 15
TGTGCCAGCAGCCAAGAGAAGGGACCAGGGGACATTCAGTACTTC CASSQEKGPGDIQYF TRBJ2-4 TRBV4-2 . . 15
TGTGCCAGCTCAAGGGGGATCGGGGAAGATGAAAAACTGTTTTTT CASSRGIGEDEKLFF TRBJ1-4 TRBV18 . . 15
TGTGCCAGCATGCGGGTCCGTCTAGCTTTCTTT CASMRVRLAFF TRBJ1-1 TRBV2 . . 11
TGTGCCAGCGACAACGCCGGGACTCAACCTTACGAGCAGTACTTC CASDNAGTQPYEQYF TRBJ2-7 TRBV28 few . 15
TGTGCCAGCTCACTCGGGACAGCGGATCAGCCCCAGCATTTT CASSLGTADQPQHF TRBJ1-5 TRBV18 . TRBD1 14
TGTGCCAGCAGACGGAAGAACAGGGGGGCTGGAAACACCATATATTTT CASRRKNRGAGNTIYF TRBJ1-3 TRBV6-6 . TRBD1 16
TGTGCCAGCTCACCCGGCAGACAGGGGGTTTCGATGAACACTGAAGCTTTCTTT CASSPGRQGVSMNTEAFF TRBJ1-1 TRBV18 . TRBD1 18
TGTGCCAGCAGCGTGTCCCAGGGGGTTCAAGCCTACGAGCAGTACTTC CASSVSQGVQAYEQYF TRBJ2-7 TRBV9 . TRBD1 16
TGCGCCAGCAGCTTCTCCGCGGGGGGAGACTACAATGAGCAGTTCTTC CASSFSAGGDYNEQFF TRBJ2-1 TRBV5-1 . TRBD2 16
TGTGCCAGCAGCTTGGGATTAGACAGGCCCTATGGCTACACCTTC CASSLGLDRPYGYTF TRBJ1-2 TRBV5-4 . . 15
TGTGCCAGCAGCCCCGGGGGTGACTATGGCTACACCTTC CASSPGGDYGYTF TRBJ1-2 TRBV7-3 . . 13
TGCGCCAGCAGCTTGGGACAGGCGGGCACCGGGGAGCTGTTTTTT CASSLGQAGTGELFF TRBJ2-2 TRBV5-1 . . 15
TGCGCCAGCAGCTTGGTGGGAGGCTCTGGGGCCAACGTCCTGACTTTC CASSLVGGSGANVLTF TRBJ2-6 TRBV5-1 . . 16
TGTGCCAGCAGTCCCACAGGGGAGTATGAAGCTTTCTTT CASSPTGEYEAFF TRBJ1-1 TRBV28 . TRBD1 13
TGTGCCACCAGTGACCCGAGGAGGGGCGTCACTGAAGCTTTCTTT CATSDPRRGVTEAFF TRBJ1-1 TRBV24-1 . . 15